Following are 10 T cell receptor beta chains from one sample sequenced in a study of PD-1 blockade in mismatch repair-deficient tumors. Using immunoSEQ multiplex PCR, the repertoire was profiled, and TCRdb retains in-frame clones only, with some absent. The sample includes around 100,000 clones, 82% of them seen just once. The sample here was peripheral blood, taken roughly 35 weeks after starting pembrolizumab. These receptors were taken from an adult with mismatch repair-deficient cancer.

The chain combines TRBV19 with TRBJ1-3; D remains ambiguous. Germline CDR1 is LNHDA and CDR2 is SQIVND (reference sequence). The V gene lost 9 bases and the J gene lost 4 bases, with 7 bases spanning the gap. The CDR3 has 11 residues. The CDR3 DNA reads as TGTGCCAGCGACTGGGGAAACACCATATATTTT. Translation gives CASDWGNTIYF.

This chain links TRBV5-1 with TRBJ2-1; 7 bases line up with TRBD1. The CDR3 has 16 residues. Per the germline V gene, CDR1 is SGHRS and CDR2 is YFSETQ. V was pared by 3 bases and J by 7 bases, with 13 bases of the junction left unmatched. In nucleotides, the CDR3 is TGCGCCAGCAGCTGGAGCCCAGGGCAGGGGGTAAATGAGCAGTTCTTC. Amino acids: CASSWSPGQGVNEQFF.

As for this clone: The same CDR3 also results from other DNA sequences found in this sample. The chain joins TRBV19 to TRBJ2-1, with 14 bases that match TRBD2. This CDR3 is built from 14 residues. Germline CDR1 LNHDA, CDR2 SQIVND (reference sequence). With V trimmed by 5 bases and J by 8 bases, 2 bases remained unmatched. For the CDR3, the DNA is TGTGCCAGTAGTGGGACTAGCGGGAGACATGAGCAGTTCTTC. It is translated as CASSGTSGRHEQFF.

CDR3 protein: CASSLDGAGTNEQFF. The CDR3 nucleotides read TGTGCCAGCAGCTTAGATGGGGCAGGGACAAATGAGCAGTTCTTC. J is TRBJ2-1 and V is TRBV11-2; TRBD1 is a possible D gene (6 bases). V lost 0 bases and J lost 7, with 13 bases in between. The CDR3 has 15 amino acids. Germline assignment: CDR1 SGHAT and CDR2 FQNNGV. Supplemented by reference TRBV11-2 and TRBJ2-1, the full variable domain reads EAGVAQSPRYKIIEKRQSVAFWCNPISGHATLYWYQQILGQGPKLLIQFQNNGVVDDSQLPKDRFSAERLKGVDSTLKIQPAKLEDSAVYLCASSLDGAGTNEQFFGPGTRLTVL.

This chain connects TRBV6-5 to TRBJ1-5; D not certain. CDR3 size: 14 residues. Germline V gives CDR1 MNHEY, CDR2 SVGAGI. The V end was cut by 0 bases, the J end by 4 bases, with 7 bases between. The CDR3 reads CASSYSRVNQPQHF. CDR3 nucleotides: TGTGCCAGCAGTTACTCTCGCGTTAATCAGCCCCAGCATTTT.

The rearrangement uses TRBV28 and TRBJ2-7; maybe TRBD2 (5 bases). V was clipped by 1 base and J by 12 bases, with 22 bases between them. CDR1 is MDHEN and CDR2 is SYDVKM in the germline V gene. The CDR3 runs to 15 residues. The CDR3 loop is CASSLSPVESPGGYF. The CDR3 region has the DNA TGTGCCAGCAGTTTATCCCCGGTGGAGTCACCTGGAGGGTACTTC.

This clone showed up just a few times. The V and J genes are TRBV10-3 and TRBJ1-1; no clear D gene. Germline loops: CDR1 ENHRY, CDR2 SYGVKD. Trimming removed 2 bases at V and 7 bases at J, with 5 bases between. CDR3 length: 11 residues. The CDR3, as DNA: TGTGCCATCAGTGAGACGGATGAAGCTTTCTTT. This gives the protein CAISETDEAFF.

The chain carries TRBV5-4 and TRBJ2-3; TRBD2 matches at 11 bases. V shed 0 bases, J shed 6 bases, and the junction held 12 bases outside the gene matches. CDR1 is SGHNT and CDR2 is YYREEE in the germline V gene (reference sequence). This CDR3 region has 18 residues. The CDR3 loop reads CASSLDLRTSGSRDTQYF. Written as DNA, the CDR3 is TGTGCCAGCAGCTTGGACCTCAGGACTAGCGGGTCGCGGGATACGCAGTATTTT.

The chain carries TRBV19 and TRBJ2-7, with D maybe TRBD2 (5 bases). The CDR3 extends over 15 amino acids. Trimming cost V 4 bases and J 0 bases, with 13 bases left between them. Germline CDR1 and CDR2: LNHDA and SQIVND (reference sequence). As DNA, the CDR3 is TGTGCCAGTAGTAAAAGCGGATCTAGCTCCTACGAGCAGTACTTC. Protein product: CASSKSGSSSYEQYF.

The chain is built from TRBV18 and TRBJ2-7; D possibly matches TRBD1 or TRBD2 (5 bases each). Between the trimmed V and J ends, which lost 2 bases and 3 bases, there was a span of 11 bases. CDR1 and CDR2 (germline): KGHSH, LQKENI. This CDR3 has 14 amino acids. The CDR3 DNA reads as TGTGCCAGCTCACCAAAGGGGAGCGGCTACGAGCAGTACTTC. It specifies CASSPKGSGYEQYF.